A single sample is the source of the 5 T cell receptor beta chains below, sequenced in a study of blood T cells in healthy people across ages. It was with a sample-barcoded 5' primer and a J-beta primer mix that a second PCR of roughly 7 to 12 cycles was run. TCRdb fed the 5' RACE reads into MiXCR, producing one record per CDR3 protein. The table includes roughly 800,000 distinct CDR3 sequences, about 55% detected once. Source material: blood. The receptors stem from a man older than 75 in good health.

J is TRBJ2-1 and V is TRBV20-1; D is ambiguous. Per germline, CDR1 DFQATT and CDR2 SNEGSKA (reference sequence). The V and J ends lost 5 bases and 10 bases respectively, with 15 bases between them. This CDR3 region has 12 residues. The CDR3 coding sequence is TGCAGTGCTGATTCTTCAGACGCAGAGCAGTTCTTC. Translation gives CSADSSDAEQFF.

The chain uses TRBV7-2 and TRBJ2-3, with TRBD2 identical over 7 bases. With V trimmed by 4 bases and J by 4 bases, 8 bases remained unmatched. Germline CDR1 reads SGHTA; CDR2 reads FQGNSA. This CDR3 comprises 15 residues. The CDR3 DNA reads TGTGCCAGCAGCTCGGTAGCGGGTGGGGCAGATACGCAGTATTTT. It codes for CASSSVAGGADTQYF.

This sequence joins TRBV24-1 and TRBJ2-1; 11 bases agree with TRBD1. V was pared by 2 bases and J by 8 bases, with 7 bases of the junction left unmatched. CDR1 and CDR2 from the germline V gene are KGHDR and SFDVKD. The CDR3 sequence is 16 residues long. CDR3 nucleotide sequence: TGTGCCACCAGTGATTCTCCGGGACAGGGGGTACATGAGCAGTTCTTC. Translating gives CATSDSPGQGVHEQFF.

The V and J genes are TRBV7-9 and TRBJ1-1, with D hard to call. Trimming took 4 bases from V and 2 from J, leaving 11 bases between them. CDR1 SEHNR and CDR2 FQNEAQ come from the germline V gene (reference sequence). This CDR3 is 14 amino acids long. CDR3 sequence: CASSSPGPNTEAFF. In DNA form, the CDR3 reads TGTGCCAGCAGCTCCCCGGGCCCCAACACTGAAGCTTTCTTT.

The genes are TRBV24-1 and TRBJ2-7; tentatively, D is TRBD2 (5 bases). The J call may not be correct, given that the DNA end is closer to TRBJ2-5. The CDR3 has 12 amino acids. Germline CDR1 reads KGHDR; CDR2 reads SFDVKD. Here the CDR3 reads CATSDRGETQYF. The DNA for the CDR3 is TGTGCCACCAGTGACCGGGGAGAGACCCAGTACTTC.